The 25 T cell receptor beta chains below come from one sample, sequenced in a study of early T cells in non-severe SARS-CoV-2 infection. TCRdb passed the 5' RACE reads through MiXCR, listing each CDR3 protein once. The repertoire holds 40,000 to 60,000 distinct CDR3 sequences, approximately 6% seen once, with 5.5% to 8% in the top ten. The sample in question was whole blood, obtained at baseline. Every receptor here comes from an adult who was a healthcare worker with PCR-confirmed SARS-CoV-2 infection or an uninfected control (not recorded which).

This clonotype was counted ten times or more. The chain has TRBV6-1 and TRBJ2-4; no firm D call. V lost 3 bases and J 0 bases, leaving 6 bases between the germline ends. The CDR3 length is 14 residues. Germline-derived CDR1 and CDR2 are MNHNS and SASEGT. CDR3 sequence reads: CASSDGVAKNIQYF. CDR3 nucleotide sequence: TGTGCCAGCAGTGATGGTGTAGCCAAAAACATTCAGTACTTC.

This clonotype was seen many times. This sequence joins TRBV7-2 and TRBJ2-1; D gene unclear. CDR1 is SGHTA, CDR2 FQGNSA, per germline. Trimming pared 4 bases from V and 5 bases from J, leaving 12 bases between. CDR3 size: 14 residues. This chain's CDR3 is CASSSPRTDNEQFF. CDR3 DNA sequence: TGTGCCAGCAGCTCTCCACGTACGGACAATGAGCAGTTCTTC. Full variable domain (outside the CDR3, taken from reference TRBV7-2 and TRBJ2-1): GAGVSQSPSNKVTEKGKDVELRCDPISGHTALYWYRQSLGQGLEFLIYFQGNSAPDKSGLPSDRFSAERTGGSVSTLTIQRTQQEDSAVYLCASSSPRTDNEQFFGPGTRLTVL.

This clonotype was seen a handful of times. The gene calls are TRBV11-2 and TRBJ2-1; D call uncertain. The germline V gene encodes CDR1 SGHAT and CDR2 FQNNGV. This CDR3 has 13 amino acids. The V gene lost 3 bases and the J gene lost 6 bases, with 9 bases spanning the gap. CDR3 amino acids: CASSFLYGNEQFF. For the CDR3, the DNA is TGTGCCAGCAGCTTTCTATACGGCAATGAGCAGTTCTTC.

This clonotype appeared many times. The CDR3 here is CASSPGTGVGYGYTF. Here the CDR3 DNA reads TGTGCCAGCAGCCCCGGAACAGGAGTTGGCTATGGCTACACCTTC. The J gene is TRBJ1-2, the V gene TRBV6-1; D is perhaps TRBD1 (5 bases). This CDR3 has 15 amino acids. Germline V gene lookup returns CDR1 MNHNS and CDR2 SASEGT. Trimming pared 6 bases from V and 4 bases from J, leaving 18 bases between.

The table lists this clonotype with a few counts. The gene calls are TRBV20-1 and TRBJ2-7, with TRBD1 identical over 10 bases. This CDR3 region has 13 residues. From germline, CDR1 is DFQATT and CDR2 SNEGSKA (reference sequence). The CDR3, as DNA: TGCAGGCCCGTGGGGGACAGGGGAGGCGAGCAGTACTTC. Translation gives CRPVGDRGGEQYF.

This clonotype was observed many times. The chain has TRBV19 and TRBJ2-2; D gene uncertain. V was shortened by 5 bases and J by 3 bases, with 4 bases between the two germline ends. The CDR3 contains 12 residues. Per the germline V gene, CDR1 is LNHDA and CDR2 is SQIVND (reference sequence). The chain's CDR3 is CASSPYTGELFF. Written as DNA, the CDR3 is TGTGCCAGTAGTCCATACACCGGGGAGCTGTTTTTT.

This clonotype came up a few times. This rearrangement joins TRBV20-1 to TRBJ1-2, with TRBD1 identical over 8 bases. Germline CDR1 and CDR2: DFQATT and SNEGSKA (reference sequence). CDR3 length: 13 amino acids. Trimming removed 3 bases from V and 6 bases from J; junction bases left unmatched: 6. Here the CDR3 DNA reads TGCAGTGCTAGGACAGGGGACAGCCATGGCTACACCTTC. Amino acid sequence: CSARTGDSHGYTF.

The table lists this clonotype with many counts. The chain combines TRBV3-1 with TRBJ2-4; D is unclear. In germline, CDR1 is LGHDT, CDR2 YNNKEL (reference sequence). V lost 2 bases, J lost 0 bases, and 8 bases lay in between. The CDR3 consists of 15 residues. The CDR3 DNA reads TGTGCCAGCAGCCAAAACCGCCGAGCCAAAAACATTCAGTACTTC. This translates into CASSQNRRAKNIQYF. The full variable domain, with the rest looked up from reference TRBV3-1 and TRBJ2-4, is DTAVSQTPKYLVTQMGNDKSIKCEQNLGHDTMYWYKQDSKKFLKIMFSYNNKELIINETVPNRFSPKSPDKAHLNLHINSLELGDSAVYFCASSQNRRAKNIQYFGAGTRLSVL.

The table lists this clonotype with a few counts. The chain is built from TRBV10-3 and TRBJ2-3; D remains ambiguous. The CDR3 runs 16 residues. The germline V and J ends were trimmed by 0 bases and 1 base, with 11 bases remaining between them. In germline, CDR1 is ENHRY, CDR2 SYGVKD. CDR3 sequence (DNA): TGTGCCATCAGTGAGTCGTTTGGGCTTGGCACAGATACGCAGTATTTT. As protein: CAISESFGLGTDTQYF.

The sample holds many counts of this clonotype. The rearrangement links TRBV27 to TRBJ2-7; TRBD2 aligns across 16 bases. Losses at the gene ends were 5 bases for V and 7 bases for J; bases not matched to a gene: 8. The CDR3 sequence is 16 residues long. Per germline, CDR1 MNHEY and CDR2 SMNVEV (reference sequence). The chain's CDR3 is CASSLGTSGRAREQYF. CDR3 DNA sequence: TGTGCCAGCAGTCTCGGGACTAGCGGGAGGGCCAGGGAGCAGTACTTC.

This clonotype has at least ten counts. The chain recombines TRBV9 with TRBJ2-7, with 14 bases lining up with TRBD2. The length of the CDR3 is 15 residues. V shed 3 bases and J 5 bases; nucleotides not matched to a gene: 4. In germline, CDR1 is SGDLS, CDR2 YYNGEE. The CDR3, as DNA: TGTGCCAGCAGCGCTCGACTAGCGGGAGGGAACGAGCAGTACTTC. Protein product: CASSARLAGGNEQYF.

The chain recombines TRBV6-5 with TRBJ2-7; 12 bases map to TRBD2. The CDR3 loop spans 14 amino acids. The J segment lost 4 bases and the V segment lost 6 bases, leaving 4 bases of the junction unmatched. Germline assignment: CDR1 MNHEY and CDR2 SVGAGI. For the CDR3, the DNA is TGTGCCAGCAGGCTAGCGGGAGGGTCGTACGAGCAGTACTTC. Its translation is CASRLAGGSYEQYF.

Many counts were recorded for this clonotype. The rearrangement joins TRBV19 to TRBJ2-1; 9 bases agree with TRBD2. CDR3 length: 15 residues. Germline V CDR1 and CDR2: LNHDA, SQIVND (reference sequence). The V segment lost 7 bases and the J segment 0 bases; nucleotides outside the gene matches: 4. DNA for the CDR3: TGTGCCAGTACTGTAGCGGGAGACTCCTACAATGAGCAGTTCTTC. This translates into CASTVAGDSYNEQFF.

In its sample, this clonotype was seen many times. The V and J genes are TRBV13 and TRBJ2-5; D gene ambiguous. The ends were cut back, 4 bases at V and 1 base at J, with 7 bases in the middle. Germline CDR1 is PRHDT and CDR2 is FYEKMQ (reference sequence). This CDR3 is built from 13 residues. The CDR3 DNA reads as TGTGCCAGCAGCTCGGACGGCCAAGAGACCCAGTACTTC. Protein: CASSSDGQETQYF.

This chain joins TRBV19 and TRBJ2-6; D unresolved. The CDR3 runs 17 residues. Trimming removed 4 bases at V and 0 bases at J, with 13 bases between. CDR1 is LNHDA, CDR2 SQIVND, per germline (reference sequence). The CDR3 bases are TGTGCCAGTAGTACACTTTCCACCGGCTCTGGGGCCAACGTCCTGACTTTC. Translation: CASSTLSTGSGANVLTF.

The sample holds many counts of this clonotype. The CDR3 here is CASRSRWGGYNEQFF. CDR3 bases: TGTGCCAGCAGAAGTCGGTGGGGGGGCTACAATGAGCAGTTCTTC. The J gene is TRBJ2-1, the V gene TRBV12-3 or TRBV12-4, with 7 bases matching TRBD2. The J segment lost 3 bases and the V segment lost 6 bases, leaving 8 bases of the junction unmatched. The CDR3 loop spans 15 amino acids.

This sequence joins TRBV7-6 and TRBJ2-3; D is possibly TRBD1 (6 bases). The germline V gene encodes CDR1 SGHVS and CDR2 FNYEAQ. Deletions cut 5 bases from V and 0 bases from J, with 18 bases between. The CDR3 extends over 17 amino acids. The DNA of the CDR3 is TGTGCCAGCAGCCTCTCACATGGACAGCTTAGCACAGATACGCAGTATTTT. Its protein product is CASSLSHGQLSTDTQYF.

This clonotype has just one count. One junction end disagrees with the germline gene, perhaps due to a read error. The CDR3 sequence is CASSLVATLNSEAFF. The CDR3 bases are TGTGCCAGCAGCTTGGTAGCCACACTGAACTCTGAAGCTTTCTTT. The V call is TRBV5-6, the J call TRBJ1-1, with no clear D. The germline CDR1 and CDR2 sequences are SGHDT and YYEEEE. The CDR3 length is 15 residues.

In this sample, this clonotype turned up a few times. The J gene is TRBJ2-5, the V gene TRBV6-6, with TRBD2 matching 12 bases. Germline assignment: CDR1 MNHNY and CDR2 SVGAGI (reference sequence). The CDR3 is made up of 16 amino acids. J gave up 2 bases and V 6 bases, and 7 bases lay outside the gene matches. CDR3 coding DNA: TGTGCCAGCAGACGGACTAGCGGGAACACGCAAGAGACCCAGTACTTC. Its protein product is CASRRTSGNTQETQYF.

The chain uses TRBV18 and TRBJ1-3; no firm D call. Trimming took off 0 bases at V and 5 bases at J, with 8 bases between the two ends. Germline lookup yields CDR1 KGHSH and CDR2 LQKENI. There are 14 residues in the CDR3. The CDR3: CASSPPYPRNTIYF. Written as DNA, the CDR3 is TGTGCCAGCTCACCACCATACCCCCGAAACACCATATATTTT.

Ten or more counts support this clonotype. The chain recombines TRBV28 with TRBJ2-5, with a tentative D call TRBD2 (5 bases). The V gene lost 5 bases and the J gene lost 6 bases, with 22 bases spanning the gap. Germline V gives CDR1 MDHEN, CDR2 SYDVKM. This CDR3 is 16 amino acids long. The CDR3 DNA sequence: TGTGCCAGCAGTCCCGCCGGTGGGCGGGCGGTTAAGACCCAGTACTTC. Protein product: CASSPAGGRAVKTQYF.

This clonotype showed up many times. The V and J genes are TRBV2 and TRBJ2-1; tentative D call: TRBD2 (6 bases). V lost 4 bases and J lost 1, with 8 bases in between. Germline CDR1 and CDR2: SNHLY and FYNNEI. The CDR3 is 14 residues long. The CDR3 bases are TGTGCCAGCAGTGGGGAGGCTTCCTACAATGAGCAGTTCTTC. Translating gives CASSGEASYNEQFF.

This clonotype was observed a handful of times. The genes are TRBV6-1 and TRBJ2-5, with 8 bases identical to TRBD1. The CDR3 extends over 15 amino acids. With V trimmed by 5 bases and J by 1 base, 6 bases remained unmatched. Germline V gene data show CDR1 as MNHNS and CDR2 as SASEGT. The CDR3 loop is CASSSQTGGQETQYF. As DNA, the CDR3 is TGTGCCAGCAGTAGCCAAACAGGGGGCCAAGAGACCCAGTACTTC.

This clonotype was observed many times. V and J are TRBV6-6 and TRBJ1-6; D possibly corresponds to TRBD1 (5 bases). CDR3 length: 14 residues. The germline CDR1 and CDR2 sequences are MNHNY and SVGAGI (reference sequence). Trimming stripped 8 bases from V and 7 bases from J, with 15 bases between. For the CDR3, the DNA is TGTGCCAGCGGACGTCCAGGGCGGAATTCACCCCTCCACTTT. This translates into CASGRPGRNSPLHF.

In this sample, this clonotype turned up many times. The chain employs TRBV20-1 and TRBJ2-3, with D unclear. Trimming pared 5 bases from V and 1 base from J, leaving 7 bases between. There are 12 residues in the CDR3. Germline lookup yields CDR1 DFQATT and CDR2 SNEGSKA (reference sequence). The DNA for the CDR3 is TGCAGTGCTGTTTGGGGCACAGATACGCAGTATTTT. Its protein product is CSAVWGTDTQYF.